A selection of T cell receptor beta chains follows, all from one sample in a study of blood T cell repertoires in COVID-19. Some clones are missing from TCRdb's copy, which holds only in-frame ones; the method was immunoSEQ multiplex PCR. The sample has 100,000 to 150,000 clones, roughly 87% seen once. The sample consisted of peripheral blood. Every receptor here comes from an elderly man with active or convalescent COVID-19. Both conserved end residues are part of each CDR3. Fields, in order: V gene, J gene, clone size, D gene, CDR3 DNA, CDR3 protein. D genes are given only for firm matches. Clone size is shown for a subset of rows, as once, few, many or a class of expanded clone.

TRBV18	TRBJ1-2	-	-	TGTGCCAGCTCACCGTCCGACGGGGACTCTGGCTACACCTTC	CASSPSDGDSGYTF
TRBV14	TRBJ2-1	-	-	TGTGCCAGCAGCCAGGCCTTCAGCGGTGCACTATCCTACAATGAGCAGTTCTTC	CASSQAFSGALSYNEQFF
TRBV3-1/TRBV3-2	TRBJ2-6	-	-	TGTGCCAGCAGCCAAGATTACTCTGGGGCCAACGTCCTGACTTTC	CASSQDYSGANVLTF
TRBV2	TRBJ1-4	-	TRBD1	TGTGCCAGCAGTGGACAGGGGGCGCCTATGATGGCGGAAAAACTGTTTTTT	CASSGQGAPMMAEKLFF
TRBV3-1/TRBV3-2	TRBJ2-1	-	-	TGTGCCAGCAGCCAAGATCTATCCGCTACTTACAATGAGCAGTTCTTC	CASSQDLSATYNEQFF
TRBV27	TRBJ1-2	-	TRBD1	TGTGCCAGCAACCCCGGAGGGACAGGGCGGCTTTATGGCTACACCTTC	CASNPGGTGRLYGYTF
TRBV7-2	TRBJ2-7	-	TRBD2	TGTGCCAGCAGTAAGAGGCTAGCGGGACCGTACGAGCAGTACTTC	CASSKRLAGPYEQYF
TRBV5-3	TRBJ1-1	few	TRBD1	TGTGCCACTCACCGGACAGGGTCTGGCACTGAAGCTTTCTTT	CATHRTGSGTEAFF
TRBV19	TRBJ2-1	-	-	TGTGCCAGTAGGGAAACAGATAGTATGTCCTACAATGAGCAGTTCTTC	CASRETDSMSYNEQFF
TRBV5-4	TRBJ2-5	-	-	TGTGCCAGCAGCTTGACAGGGCTACAAGAGACCCAGTACTTC	CASSLTGLQETQYF
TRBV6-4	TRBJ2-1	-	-	TGTGCCAGCAGTGTTTCCCCGGACACCAACAATGAGCAGTTCTTC	CASSVSPDTNNEQFF
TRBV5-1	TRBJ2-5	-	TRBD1	TGCGCCAGCAGCGCCGGACAGGCCCAAGAGACCCAGTACTTC	CASSAGQAQETQYF
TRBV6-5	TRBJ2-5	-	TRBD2	TGTGCCAGCAGGAGACTAGCGGGGGGCCAAGAGACCCAGTACTTC	CASRRLAGGQETQYF
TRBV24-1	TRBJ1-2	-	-	TGTGCCACCAGTGATTGGGCAGTTCGCGGCTACACCTTC	CATSDWAVRGYTF
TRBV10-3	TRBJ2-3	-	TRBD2	TGTGCCGCCCGAGACGGGGGGGGCACAGATACGCAGTATTTT	CAARDGGGTDTQYF
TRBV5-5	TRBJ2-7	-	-	TGTGCCAGCAGCTTGTGGCAGAAGACTCAGGGCGAGCAGTACTTC	CASSLWQKTQGEQYF
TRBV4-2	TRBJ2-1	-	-	TGTGCCAGCAGCAAGACTTATACTCAGGGGCGGGTGGGGAATGAGCAGTTCTTC	CASSKTYTQGRVGNEQFF
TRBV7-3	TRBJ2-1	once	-	TGTGCCAGCAGCTCCTTCGACACTTACAATGAGCAGTTCTTC	CASSSFDTYNEQFF
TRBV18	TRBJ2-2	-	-	TGTGCCAGCTCACCACCAGACATGTACACCGGGGAGCTGTTTTTT	CASSPPDMYTGELFF
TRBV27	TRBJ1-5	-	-	TGTGCCAGCGGCCTGAGGAACAATCAGCCCCAGCATTTT	CASGLRNNQPQHF
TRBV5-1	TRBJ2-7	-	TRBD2	TGCGCCAGCAGCTTGGGGCTAGCGGGGGTCTACGAGCAGTACTTC	CASSLGLAGVYEQYF
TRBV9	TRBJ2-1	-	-	TGTGCCAGCAGCGCGAGCGGTGACTCCTACAATGAGCAGTTCTTC	CASSASGDSYNEQFF
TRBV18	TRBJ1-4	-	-	TGTGCCAGCTCACCACTGCGGCCCGAAAAACTGTTTTTT	CASSPLRPEKLFF
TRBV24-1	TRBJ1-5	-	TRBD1	TGTGCCACCAGGGGGACGGGACAGGGGGTCAATCAGCCCCAGCATTTT	CATRGTGQGVNQPQHF
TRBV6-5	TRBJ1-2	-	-	TGTGCCAGCAGTTACAGGGCAGGGACTCTTCGGGGGGGCTACACCTTC	CASSYRAGTLRGGYTF
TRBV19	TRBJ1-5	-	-	TGTGCCAGTAGTACGACACAGAATCAGCCCCAGCATTTT	CASSTTQNQPQHF
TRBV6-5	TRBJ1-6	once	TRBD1	TGTGCCAGCACCTCCGGGACAGCGAATTCACCCCTCCACTTT	CASTSGTANSPLHF
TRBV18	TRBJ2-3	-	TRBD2	TGTGCCAGCTCACCGGGACTAGCGGGTCTCACGGGCACAGATACGCAGTATTTT	CASSPGLAGLTGTDTQYF
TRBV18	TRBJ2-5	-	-	TGTGCCAGCTCACCAAGGACTACCCCAGAGACCCAGTACTTC	CASSPRTTPETQYF
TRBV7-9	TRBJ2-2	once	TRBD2	TGTGCCAGCAGCCCAAGGACTAGCGCGTTGGCCGGGGAGCTGTTTTTT	CASSPRTSALAGELFF
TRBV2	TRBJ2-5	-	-	TGTGCCAGCAGTGCCGGGAGAGTGGAGACCCAGTACTTC	CASSAGRVETQYF
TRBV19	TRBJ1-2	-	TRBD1	TGTGCCAGTAGTCGCGGACAGGGCGCCTATGGCTACACCTTC	CASSRGQGAYGYTF
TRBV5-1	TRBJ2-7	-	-	TGCGCCAGCAGCTTGGATGGCAGGGGTAGGGCCTACGAGCAGTACTTC	CASSLDGRGRAYEQYF
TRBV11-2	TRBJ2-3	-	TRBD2	TGTGCCAGCAGCCCCTGGACTAGCGGGAGTGGGGCAGATACGCAGTATTTT	CASSPWTSGSGADTQYF
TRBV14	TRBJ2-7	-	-	TGTGCCAGCAGCGGGACACAAACGGGGGAGCAGTACTTC	CASSGTQTGEQYF
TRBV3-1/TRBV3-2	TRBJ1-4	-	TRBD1	TGTGCCAGCAGCTTATTACAGGGGGGCTCGACTAATGAAAAACTGTTTTTT	CASSLLQGGSTNEKLFF
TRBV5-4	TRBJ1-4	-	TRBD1	TGTGCCAGCAGCCGGACAGGGCGGGATGAAAAACTGTTTTTT	CASSRTGRDEKLFF
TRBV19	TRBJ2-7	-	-	TGTGCCAGTAGTATATCCCCTCTGTCGTCCGAGCAGTACTTC	CASSISPLSSEQYF
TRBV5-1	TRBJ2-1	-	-	TGCGCCAGCAGCTTACGAGTGGCGGCCCTTAATGAGCAGTTCTTC	CASSLRVAALNEQFF
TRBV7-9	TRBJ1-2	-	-	TGTGCCAGCAGAGGGGGGGTCCCCGGGGATGGCTACACCTTC	CASRGGVPGDGYTF
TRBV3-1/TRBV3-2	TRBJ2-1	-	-	TGTGCCAGCAGCCAAGAAAGTAGAGGGGGTGAGCAGTTCTTC	CASSQESRGGEQFF
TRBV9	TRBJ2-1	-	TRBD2	TGTGCCAGCAGCGGCCATAGCGGGAGCGGTAATGAGCAGTTCTTC	CASSGHSGSGNEQFF
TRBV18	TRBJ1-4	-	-	TGTGCCAGCTCACCTTGGGAGTCTGGTGAAAAACTGTTTTTT	CASSPWESGEKLFF
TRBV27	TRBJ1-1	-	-	TGTGCCAGCAGCTCCTGGGGGGTAAACACTGAAGCTTTCTTT	CASSSWGVNTEAFF
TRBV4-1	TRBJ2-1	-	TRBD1	TGCGCCAGCAGCCTTCGGACAGGAAAATACAATGAGCAGTTCTTC	CASSLRTGKYNEQFF
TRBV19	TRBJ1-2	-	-	TGTGCCAGTTCCGGACAGAACTATGGCTACACCTTC	CASSGQNYGYTF
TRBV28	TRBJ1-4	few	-	TGTGCCAGCAGTTTATACAGGGCCCGCAGGGATGAAAAACTGTTTTTT	CASSLYRARRDEKLFF
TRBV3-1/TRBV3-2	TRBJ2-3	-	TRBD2	TGTGCCAGCAGCCAAGTGGCGGGGGGGTTGGCTGTCAGCACAGATACGCAGTATTTT	CASSQVAGGLAVSTDTQYF